In this sample, the clone carrying this T cell receptor (beta chain) turned up once. The entry originates in a study of blood T cell repertoires in COVID-19. About the study: Samples representing acute and convalescent COVID-19 were sourced from the United States, Italy and Spain. T cells, B-cell-depleted T cells, or PBMCs provided the cDNA or gDNA that served as material.

The CDR3 length is 15 residues. With V trimmed by 9 bases and J by 7 bases, 12 bases remained unmatched. Per the germline V gene, CDR1 is SNHLY and CDR2 is FYNNEI. As originally analysed: Amplifying reference gene primers gave estimates of nucleated cell counts. TCRdb's copy holds only in-frame clones and misses some; the assay was immunoSEQ multiplex PCR. The D gene and trimming were derived from the DNA, and the V and J assignments and clone size from that table. This repertoire shows over 20,000 clones, 81% found once; its top ten account for about 6.5%. Sequenced material: peripheral blood. The TCR originated in a man in his 70s with acute or convalescent COVID-19. The gene calls are TRBV2 and TRBJ1-3, with 10 bases fitting TRBD1. The CDR3 sequence is CASWPGQGIGNTIYF. CDR3 nucleotides: TGTGCCAGTTGGCCGGGACAGGGGATAGGGAACACCATATATTTT. The full variable domain, completed using reference TRBV2 and TRBJ1-3, is EPEVTQTPSHQVTQMGQEVILRCVPISNHLYFYWYRQILGQKVEFLVSFYNNEISEKSEIFDDQFSVERPDGSNFTLKIRSTKLEDSAMYFCASWPGQGIGNTIYFGEGSWLTVV.